The rows below give T cell receptor beta chains drawn from one sample of a study of neoadjuvant nivolumab and ipilimumab in lung cancer. Using immunoSEQ multiplex PCR, the repertoire was profiled, and TCRdb retains in-frame clones only, with some absent. This sample has 3,300 or so clones, with approximately 89% found just once. Sequences were derived from tumor tissue, sampled after neoadjuvant nivolumab, alone or with ipilimumab, at or shortly before surgery. These receptors were taken from an adult with non-small cell lung cancer. CDR3s include the opening cysteine and the closing phenylalanine or tryptophan. The D gene is left open where the match is weak. Clone size appears in some rows only: once, few, many, or a class for an expanded clone.

abundance	v_gene	j_gene	d_gene	CDR3aa	CDR3nt
NA	TRBV10-2	TRBJ2-1	NA	CASNRAPRRDEQFF	TGCGCCAGCAATAGGGCCCCGAGACGCGATGAGCAGTTCTTC
NA	TRBV2	TRBJ2-5	TRBD2	CASSELGLAEETQYF	TGTGCCAGCAGTGAATTAGGACTAGCGGAAGAGACCCAGTACTTC
NA	TRBV7-8	TRBJ1-5	NA	CASSLEQGLNQPQHF	TGTGCCAGCAGCCTCGAACAGGGTCTCAATCAGCCCCAGCATTTT
NA	TRBV25-1	TRBJ1-5	NA	CASSVSGGPQHF	TGTGCCAGCAGTGTGTCCGGGGGGCCCCAGCATTTT
NA	TRBV5-1	TRBJ1-1	NA	CASSLLRIQADTEAFF	TGCGCCAGCAGCTTGCTTCGGATCCAAGCGGACACTGAAGCTTTCTTT
NA	TRBV6-5	TRBJ1-5	NA	CASQQIYRSNQPQHF	TGTGCCAGCCAACAAATATATAGGAGCAATCAGCCCCAGCATTTT
NA	TRBV5-8	TRBJ2-1	NA	CASSRDGADRREQFF	TGTGCCAGCAGCCGGGACGGGGCGGATCGGCGAGAGCAGTTCTTC
once	TRBV5-1	TRBJ2-1	TRBD2	CASSPLAGGRDNEQFF	TGCGCCAGCAGCCCCTTAGCGGGGGGGCGGGACAATGAGCAGTTCTTC
NA	TRBV6-1	TRBJ2-7	NA	CASSEADSSYEQYF	TGTGCCAGCAGTGAAGCGGACAGCTCCTACGAGCAGTACTTC
few	TRBV19	TRBJ2-1	TRBD1	CASWTGGPYNEQFF	TGTGCCAGTTGGACAGGGGGCCCCTACAATGAGCAGTTCTTC